The T cell receptor beta chain described here comes from a study of T cell responses to AZD1222 COVID-19 vaccine. CDR3 length equals 14 residues. TCRdb's copy holds only in-frame clones and misses some; the assay was immunoSEQ multiplex PCR. The data hold about 120,000 clones, with 70% to 90% observed a single time. The sample in question was peripheral blood, obtained on day 0 of MenACWY control vaccination. The sequence derives from an adult in good health. V is TRBV21-1 and J is TRBJ1-1. TRBV21-1 is deemed a pseudogene. The CDR3 sequence is CASSVLMLNTEAFF. In nucleotides, the CDR3 is TGTGCCAGCTCGGTTCTCATGCTGAACACTGAAGCTTTCTTT.